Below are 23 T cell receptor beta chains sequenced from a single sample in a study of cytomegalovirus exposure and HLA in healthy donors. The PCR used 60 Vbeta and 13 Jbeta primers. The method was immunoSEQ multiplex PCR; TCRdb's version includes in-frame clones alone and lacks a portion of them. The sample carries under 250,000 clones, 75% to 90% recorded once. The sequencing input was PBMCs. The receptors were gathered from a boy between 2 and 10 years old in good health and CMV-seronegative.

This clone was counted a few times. The CDR3 loop reads CASSQAGQRNQPQHF. CDR3 nucleotide sequence: TGCGCCAGCAGCCAGGCGGGACAGAGAAATCAGCCCCAGCATTTT. The chain carries TRBV5-1 and TRBJ1-5, with 7 bases aligning to TRBD1. Trimming cost V 4 bases and J 4 bases; bases outside gene matches: 8. CDR3 size: 15 residues. The germline CDR1 and CDR2 sequences are SGHRS and YFSETQ.

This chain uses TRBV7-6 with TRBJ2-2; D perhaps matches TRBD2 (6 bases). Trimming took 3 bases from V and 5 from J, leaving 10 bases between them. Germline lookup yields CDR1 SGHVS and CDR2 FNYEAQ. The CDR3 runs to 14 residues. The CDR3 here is CASSLGGRTGELFF. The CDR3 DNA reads TGTGCCAGCAGCTTGGGGGGACGTACCGGGGAGCTGTTTTTT.

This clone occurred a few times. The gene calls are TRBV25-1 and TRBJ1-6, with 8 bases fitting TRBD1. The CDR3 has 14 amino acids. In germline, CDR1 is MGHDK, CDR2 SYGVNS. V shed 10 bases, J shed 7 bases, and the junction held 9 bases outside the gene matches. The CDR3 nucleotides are TGTGCCACCGCGACAGGGGCGGAAAATTCACCCCTCCACTTT. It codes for CATATGAENSPLHF.

As DNA, the CDR3 is TGTGCCTGGAGTCGGGGGGCCTACAATGAGCAGTTCTTC. Protein product: CAWSRGAYNEQFF. The chain joins TRBV30 to TRBJ2-1; the match to TRBD2 covers 7 bases. CDR3 length equals 13 residues. Looked up from germline, CDR1 is GTSNPN and CDR2 is SVGIG (reference sequence). V dropped 2 bases and J dropped 2; count of bases not matched to a gene: 0.

The CDR3 nucleotides are TGTGCCAGCAGCTTGGTTCCTAACACAGATACGCAGTATTTT. Translation: CASSLVPNTDTQYF. The V and J genes are TRBV5-6 and TRBJ2-3; unclear D gene. CDR1 is SGHDT and CDR2 is YYEEEE in the germline V gene. This CDR3 is built from 14 residues. Trimming pared 0 bases from V and 2 bases from J, leaving 7 bases between.

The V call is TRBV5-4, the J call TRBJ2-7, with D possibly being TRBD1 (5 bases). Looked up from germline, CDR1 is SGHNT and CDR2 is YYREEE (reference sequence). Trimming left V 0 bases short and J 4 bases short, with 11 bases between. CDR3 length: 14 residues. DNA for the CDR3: TGTGCCAGCAGCTTGGCCCAGGGCGCGTACGAGCAGTACTTC. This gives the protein CASSLAQGAYEQYF. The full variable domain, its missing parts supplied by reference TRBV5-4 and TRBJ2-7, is ETGVTQSPTHLIKTRGQQVTLRCSSQSGHNTVSWYQQALGQGPQFIFQYYREEENGRGNFPPRFSGLQFPNYSSELNVNALELDDSALYLCASSLAQGAYEQYFGPGTRLTVT.

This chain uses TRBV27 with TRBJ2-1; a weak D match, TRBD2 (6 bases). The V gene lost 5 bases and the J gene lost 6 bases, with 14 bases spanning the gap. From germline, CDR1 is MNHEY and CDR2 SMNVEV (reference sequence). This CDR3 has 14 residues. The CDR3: CASSIRRGGNEQFF. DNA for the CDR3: TGTGCCAGCAGTATAAGGCGGGGCGGCAATGAGCAGTTCTTC.

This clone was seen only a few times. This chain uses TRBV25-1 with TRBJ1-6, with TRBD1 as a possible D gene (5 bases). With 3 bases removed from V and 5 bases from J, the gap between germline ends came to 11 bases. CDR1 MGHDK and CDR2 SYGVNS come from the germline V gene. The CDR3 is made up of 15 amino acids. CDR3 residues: CASSESTAHNSPLHF. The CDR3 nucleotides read TGTGCCAGCAGTGAGTCGACAGCCCATAATTCACCCCTCCACTTT.

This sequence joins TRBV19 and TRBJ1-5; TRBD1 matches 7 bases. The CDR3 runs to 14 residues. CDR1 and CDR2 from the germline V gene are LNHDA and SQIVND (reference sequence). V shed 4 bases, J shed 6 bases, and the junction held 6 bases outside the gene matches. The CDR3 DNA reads TGTGCCAGTAGTACTACAGGGGTCGGTCAGCCCCAGCATTTT. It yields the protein CASSTTGVGQPQHF.

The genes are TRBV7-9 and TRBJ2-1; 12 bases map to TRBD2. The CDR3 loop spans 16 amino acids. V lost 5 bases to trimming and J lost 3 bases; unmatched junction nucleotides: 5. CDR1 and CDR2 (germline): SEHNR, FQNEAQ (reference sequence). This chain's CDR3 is CASSPPGLAGYNEQFF. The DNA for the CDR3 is TGTGCCAGCAGCCCCCCGGGACTAGCGGGCTACAATGAGCAGTTCTTC.

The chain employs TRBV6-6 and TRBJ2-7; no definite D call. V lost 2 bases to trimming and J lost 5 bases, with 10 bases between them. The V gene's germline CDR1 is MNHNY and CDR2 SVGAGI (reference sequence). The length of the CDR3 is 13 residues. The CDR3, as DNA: TGTGCCAGCAGTTACGTACAGACCAACGAGCAGTACTTC. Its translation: CASSYVQTNEQYF.

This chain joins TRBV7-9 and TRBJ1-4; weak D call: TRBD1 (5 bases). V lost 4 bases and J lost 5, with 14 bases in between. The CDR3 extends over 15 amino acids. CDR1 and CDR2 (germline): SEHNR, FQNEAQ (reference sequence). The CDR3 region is CASSSHRQQNEKLFF. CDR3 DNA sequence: TGTGCCAGCAGCTCACACCGACAGCAGAATGAAAAACTGTTTTTT.

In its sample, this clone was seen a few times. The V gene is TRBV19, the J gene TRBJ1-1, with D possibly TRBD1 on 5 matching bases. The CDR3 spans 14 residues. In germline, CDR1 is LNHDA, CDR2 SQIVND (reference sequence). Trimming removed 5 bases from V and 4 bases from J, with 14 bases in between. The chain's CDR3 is CASSPGDGGTEAFF. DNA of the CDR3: TGTGCCAGTAGTCCGGGGGACGGGGGCACTGAAGCTTTCTTT. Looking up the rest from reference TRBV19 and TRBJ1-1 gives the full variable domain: DGGITQSPKYLFRKEGQNVTLSCEQNLNHDAMYWYRQDPGQGLRLIYYSQIVNDFQKGDIAEGYSVSREKKESFPLTVTSAQKNPTAFYLCASSPGDGGTEAFFGQGTRLTVV.

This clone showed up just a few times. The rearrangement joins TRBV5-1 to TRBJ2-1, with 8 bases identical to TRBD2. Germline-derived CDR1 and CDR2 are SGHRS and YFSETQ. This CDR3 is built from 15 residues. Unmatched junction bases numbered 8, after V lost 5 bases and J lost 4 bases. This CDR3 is CASRRSGGSYNEQFF. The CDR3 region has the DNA TGCGCCAGCAGGCGGAGCGGGGGATCTTACAATGAGCAGTTCTTC.

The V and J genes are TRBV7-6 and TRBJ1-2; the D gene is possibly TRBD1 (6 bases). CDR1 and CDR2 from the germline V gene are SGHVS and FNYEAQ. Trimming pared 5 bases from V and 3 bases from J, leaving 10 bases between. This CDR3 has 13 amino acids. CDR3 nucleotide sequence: TGTGCCAGCAGCGAGGGGGAAGACTATGGCTACACCTTC. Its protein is CASSEGEDYGYTF.

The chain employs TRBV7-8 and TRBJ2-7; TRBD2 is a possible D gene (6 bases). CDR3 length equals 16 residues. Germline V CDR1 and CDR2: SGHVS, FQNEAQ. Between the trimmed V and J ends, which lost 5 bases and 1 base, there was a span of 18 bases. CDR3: CASSLTGGVASYEQYF. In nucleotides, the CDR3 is TGTGCCAGCAGCCTTACCGGCGGGGTCGCATCCTACGAGCAGTACTTC.

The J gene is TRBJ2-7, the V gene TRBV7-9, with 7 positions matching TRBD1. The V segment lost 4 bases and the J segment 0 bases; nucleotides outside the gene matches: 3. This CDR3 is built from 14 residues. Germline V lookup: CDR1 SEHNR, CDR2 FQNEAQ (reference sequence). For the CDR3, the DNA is TGTGCCAGCAGCTCAACAGGGGCCTCCTACGAGCAGTACTTC. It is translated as CASSSTGASYEQYF.

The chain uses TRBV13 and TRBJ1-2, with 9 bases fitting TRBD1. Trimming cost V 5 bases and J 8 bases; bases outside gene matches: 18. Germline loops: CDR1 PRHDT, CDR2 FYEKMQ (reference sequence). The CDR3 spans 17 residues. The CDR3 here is CASSPARTGDGSSGYTF. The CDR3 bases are TGTGCCAGCAGCCCCGCCCGGACAGGGGATGGGTCGAGCGGCTACACCTTC.

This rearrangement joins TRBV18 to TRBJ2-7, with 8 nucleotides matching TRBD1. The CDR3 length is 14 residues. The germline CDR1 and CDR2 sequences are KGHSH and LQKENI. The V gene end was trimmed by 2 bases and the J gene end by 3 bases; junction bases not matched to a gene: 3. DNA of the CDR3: TGTGCCAGCTCACCAGGACAGGGAGACTACGAGCAGTACTTC. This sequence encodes CASSPGQGDYEQYF.

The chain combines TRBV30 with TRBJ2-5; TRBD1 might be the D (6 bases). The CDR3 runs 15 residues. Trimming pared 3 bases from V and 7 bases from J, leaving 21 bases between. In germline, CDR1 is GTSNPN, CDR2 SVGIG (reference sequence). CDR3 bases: TGTGCCTGGAGAGATACAGGGTTTCATGTCTGGACCCAGTACTTC. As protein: CAWRDTGFHVWTQYF. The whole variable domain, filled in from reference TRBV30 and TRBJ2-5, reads SQTIHQWPATLVQPVGSPLSLECTVEGTSNPNLYWYRQAAGRGLQLLFYSVGIGQISSEVPQNLSASRPQDRQFILSSKKLLLSDSGFYLCAWRDTGFHVWTQYFGPGTRLLVL.

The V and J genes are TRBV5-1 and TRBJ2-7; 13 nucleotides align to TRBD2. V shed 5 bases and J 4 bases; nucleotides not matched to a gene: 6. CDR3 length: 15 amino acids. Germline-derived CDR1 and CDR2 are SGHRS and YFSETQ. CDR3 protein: CASSPRTSGSYEQYF. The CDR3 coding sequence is TGCGCCAGCAGTCCTAGGACTAGCGGGAGTTACGAGCAGTACTTC.

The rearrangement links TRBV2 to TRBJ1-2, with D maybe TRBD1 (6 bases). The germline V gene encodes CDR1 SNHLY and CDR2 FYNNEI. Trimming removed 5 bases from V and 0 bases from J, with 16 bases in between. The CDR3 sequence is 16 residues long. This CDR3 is CASSSGQMLANYGYTF. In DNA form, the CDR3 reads TGTGCCAGCAGTTCCGGACAGATGTTAGCTAACTATGGCTACACCTTC.

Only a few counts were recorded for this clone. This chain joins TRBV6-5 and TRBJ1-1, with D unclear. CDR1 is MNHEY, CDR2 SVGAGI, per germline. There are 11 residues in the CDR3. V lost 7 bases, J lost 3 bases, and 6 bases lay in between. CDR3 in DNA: TGTGCCAGCATCTATTACACTGAAGCTTTCTTT. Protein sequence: CASIYYTEAFF.